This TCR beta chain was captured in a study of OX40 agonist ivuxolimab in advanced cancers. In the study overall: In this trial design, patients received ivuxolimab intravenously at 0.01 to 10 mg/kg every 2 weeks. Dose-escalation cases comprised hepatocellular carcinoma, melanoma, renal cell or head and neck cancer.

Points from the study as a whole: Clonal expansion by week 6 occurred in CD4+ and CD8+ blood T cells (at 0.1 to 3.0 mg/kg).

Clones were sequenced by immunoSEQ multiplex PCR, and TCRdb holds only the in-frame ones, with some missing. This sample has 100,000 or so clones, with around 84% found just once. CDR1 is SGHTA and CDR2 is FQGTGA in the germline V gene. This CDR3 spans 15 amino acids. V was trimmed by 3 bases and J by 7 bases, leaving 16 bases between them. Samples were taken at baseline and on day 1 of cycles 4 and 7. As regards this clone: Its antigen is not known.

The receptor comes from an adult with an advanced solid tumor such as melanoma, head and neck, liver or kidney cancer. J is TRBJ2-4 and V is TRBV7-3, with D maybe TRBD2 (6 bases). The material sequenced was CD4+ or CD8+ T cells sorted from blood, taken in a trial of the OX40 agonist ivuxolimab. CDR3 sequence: CASSFDAGMGNIQYF. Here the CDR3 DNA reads TGTGCCAGCAGCTTTGACGCGGGAATGGGGAACATTCAGTACTTC.